Reported below is one T cell receptor (beta chain). The source of the sample is a study of OX40 agonist ivuxolimab in advanced cancers. Whole-study context: A partial response was reached by three patients: one with hepatocellular carcinoma and two with cutaneous melanoma.

Here immunoSEQ multiplex PCR was the method, and the copy in TCRdb shows in-frame clones only, minus some. Of roughly 7,300 clones in the sample, roughly 90% were seen once. The TCR was taken from an adult with an advanced solid tumor such as melanoma, head and neck, liver or kidney cancer. This specimen consisted of CD4+ or CD8+ T cells sorted from blood, obtained in a trial of the OX40 agonist ivuxolimab.

This CDR3 reads CASSLPGGYEQYF. CDR3 nucleotides: TGTGCCAGCAGCTTACCGGGGGGCTACGAGCAGTACTTC. The genes are TRBV11-2 and TRBJ2-7, with TRBD2 matching 7 bases. The germline V gene encodes CDR1 SGHAT and CDR2 FQNNGV. The CDR3 length is 13 residues. The J segment lost 3 bases and the V segment lost 2 bases, leaving 1 base of the junction unmatched. Using reference TRBV11-2 and TRBJ2-7 for the parts outside the CDR3, the full variable domain is EAGVAQSPRYKIIEKRQSVAFWCNPISGHATLYWYQQILGQGPKLLIQFQNNGVVDDSQLPKDRFSAERLKGVDSTLKIQPAKLEDSAVYLCASSLPGGYEQYFGPGTRLTVT.